Described below is a single T cell receptor beta chain sequence and its context. It has no known antigen specificity. The record has no base qualities; no much larger clone is one base away. Germline trimming amounts to 0 bases on V and 15 bases on J, with 11 as the count of junction bases outside the gene matches. From the cysteine up to the phenylalanine, the CDR3 has a length of 15 residues. Only the CDR3 DNA is retained, 45 bases long and in frame from the first base. The germline V gene (reference sequence) gives CDR1 as MNHEY and CDR2 as SMNVEV. These data belong to a study of blood T cell repertoires in COVID-19 (dated by TCRdb to 2020 to 2021). Turning to the overall study: Collaborator samples came from the United States, Italy and Spain and covered acute and convalescent phases of COVID-19. The prospective study material was composed of cDNA or gDNA derived from T cells, B-cell-depleted T cells, or PBMCs. A de-identified subject ID, COVID-19 status, age in years and sex were almost always included in the sample metadata. The repertoires were released in a freely available public database meant as a resource for research on the immune response to SARS-CoV-2. The samples were drawn from the first 160 participants of the ongoing ImmuneRACE study and from more than 1,000 subjects provided by 6 global collaborators. HLA class I and class II types, where available, came from metadata supplied by the sample provider rather than from assay-based typing. The dataset comprised deeply sampled blood TCRbeta repertoires from subjects exposed to, actively infected with, or recovered from COVID-19. Points the paper makes about the study in general: The amount of clinical and demographic metadata varied by source and participant and was provided uncurated.

TCRbeta CDR3 regions were amplified from genomic DNA by means of the immunoSEQ Assay, a bias-controlled multiplex PCR. The published analysis was carried out like this. The number of nucleated cells in each sample was estimated by amplification of reference gene primers within the assay. To quantify the absolute abundance of each unique TCRbeta CDR3 rearrangement, sequence reads were collapsed and filtered. For each sample, productive Simpson clonality was calculated as the square root of Simpson's diversity index across productive rearrangements. The immuneACCESS repertoire file appears here via TCRdb, limited to in-frame rearrangements. These files lack a portion of the clones; in checked studies, under half of the deficit traces to unresolved V genes, and the cause of the others is not known. Clone size and V and J calls were adopted from that table, with D and trimming inferred from the DNA. The sample includes 68,000 or so clones, with just over 85% observed a single time. The top ten clonotypes cover approximately 3.7% of the sample.

Whole blood was collected in K2EDTA tubes by collaborating institutions according to the institutions' own protocols. For TCRbeta analysis, collaborators shipped samples in one of three forms: frozen whole blood, isolated PBMCs, or DNA extracted from either of those sample types. The receptor was isolated from a man aged 45 to 65 with acute or convalescent COVID-19. The sequence joins TRBV27 to TRBJ2-1, with 10 bases aligning to TRBD2. Material for sequencing was peripheral blood. The bases read TGTGCCAGCAGTTTATCGTCCAGCGGGAGGGCCGTGTGGTTCTTC. Its protein product is CASSLSSSGRAVWFF.